The 14 T cell receptor beta chains below come from one sample, sequenced in a study of T cell responses to AZD1222 COVID-19 vaccine. This table comes from immunoSEQ multiplex PCR, and its TCRdb copy is limited to in-frame clones, with some not included. The sample yields 130,000 or so clones, around 94% seen once. Sequenced material: peripheral blood, taken on day 0 of AZD1222 vaccination. The receptor source for this set is an adult in good health.

This clone was seen a single time. The rearrangement links TRBV11-2 to TRBJ2-1; D not resolved. There are 14 residues in the CDR3. V gave up 0 bases and J gave up 4 bases, with 7 bases separating them. Germline CDR1 SGHAT, CDR2 FQNNGV. Here the CDR3 reads CASSLDRLYNEQFF. The CDR3 region has the DNA TGTGCCAGCAGCTTAGATCGCCTTTACAATGAGCAGTTCTTC.

The chain is built from TRBV28 and TRBJ2-7; 9 bases fit TRBD1. The CDR3 length is 19 residues. V gave up 4 bases and J gave up 2 bases; unmatched junction bases: 18. Germline-derived CDR1 and CDR2 are MDHEN and SYDVKM. CDR3 region: CASSWRGQGTIGAPYEQYF. In DNA, the CDR3 is TGTGCCAGCAGTTGGAGGGGACAGGGTACGATCGGAGCCCCCTACGAGCAGTACTTC.

The chain recombines TRBV2 with TRBJ1-1; tentative D call: TRBD1 (5 bases). CDR1 is SNHLY and CDR2 is FYNNEI in the germline V gene. V was clipped by 0 bases and J by 5 bases, with 16 bases between them. The CDR3 sequence is 16 residues long. The CDR3 sequence: CASSEALQGRGTEAFF. The CDR3 DNA reads as TGTGCCAGCAGTGAAGCGCTTCAGGGAAGAGGGACTGAAGCTTTCTTT.

The CDR3 spells CASSLQASYNEQFF. The CDR3 DNA reads as TGTGCCAGCAGCTTACAAGCGAGCTACAATGAGCAGTTCTTC. The chain employs TRBV7-2 and TRBJ2-1; D ambiguous. The germline V gene encodes CDR1 SGHTA and CDR2 FQGNSA. The germline V and J ends were trimmed by 2 bases and 3 bases, with 8 bases remaining between them. This CDR3 is 14 amino acids long.

This sequence joins TRBV3-1 (or the pseudogene TRBV3-2) and TRBJ2-7; the D gene could be TRBD1 or TRBD2 (5 bases each). Germline values: CDR1 LGHDT, CDR2 YNNKEL (reference sequence). The CDR3 runs to 17 residues. Trimming stripped 1 base from V and 5 bases from J, with 21 bases between. CDR3: CASSQGVGWQGPNEQYF. CDR3 in DNA: TGTGCCAGCAGCCAAGGGGTAGGTTGGCAGGGACCCAACGAGCAGTACTTC.

The rearrangement uses TRBV28 and TRBJ1-5; tentative D call: TRBD1 (6 bases). In germline, CDR1 is MDHEN, CDR2 SYDVKM. Trimming cost V 6 bases and J 7 bases, with 10 bases left between them. This CDR3 contains 12 residues. The CDR3: CASRTGSQPQHF. In DNA form, the CDR3 reads TGTGCCAGCAGAACAGGGTCCCAGCCCCAGCATTTT.

In the case of this clone: Distinct nucleotide sequences in the sample also encode this CDR3. The chain links TRBV18 to TRBJ2-3; D unresolved. The CDR3 has 13 amino acids. Germline CDR1 KGHSH, CDR2 LQKENI. Trimming shortened V by 1 base and J by 1 base, and 3 bases separated the two germline ends. CDR3 DNA: TGTGCCAGCTCACCACGAGGCACAGATACGCAGTATTTT. This encodes CASSPRGTDTQYF.

This clone was found once. The chain uses TRBV7-2 and TRBJ2-7, with 11 bases that match TRBD2. CDR1 is SGHTA, CDR2 FQGNSA, per germline. The trim removed 8 bases at V and 4 bases at J, leaving 7 bases unmatched. This CDR3 contains 14 residues. The CDR3 sequence: CASGLAGGPYEQYF. The CDR3 DNA reads TGTGCCAGCGGGTTAGCGGGAGGGCCGTACGAGCAGTACTTC.

This chain connects TRBV9 to TRBJ1-2; 7 nucleotides line up with TRBD1. V lost 0 bases, J lost 0 bases, and 5 bases stayed unmatched. The CDR3 covers 16 residues. The germline gives CDR1 SGDLS, CDR2 YYNGEE. Written as DNA, the CDR3 is TGTGCCAGCAGCGTAGGAGACAGGGCGACTAACTATGGCTACACCTTC. Translation gives CASSVGDRATNYGYTF. The variable domain in full, with the rest retrieved from reference TRBV9 and TRBJ1-2, is DSGVTQTPKHLITATGQRVTLRCSPRSGDLSVYWYQQSLDQGLQFLIQYYNGEERAKGNILERFSAQQFPDLHSELNLSSLELGDSALYFCASSVGDRATNYGYTFGSGTRLTVV.

J is TRBJ1-5 and V is TRBV19; D is possibly TRBD1 (5 bases). The CDR3 runs to 15 residues. CDR1 is LNHDA, CDR2 SQIVND, per germline (reference sequence). Trimming pared 0 bases from V and 5 bases from J, leaving 11 bases between. The CDR3 DNA is TGTGCCAGTAGTATAGATTCAGGGTTGCATCAGCCCCAGCATTTT. Translating it yields CASSIDSGLHQPQHF.

The J gene is TRBJ1-2, the V gene TRBV12-3 or TRBV12-4; tentative D call: TRBD1 (6 bases). V lost 6 bases to trimming and J lost 12 bases, with 20 bases between them. The CDR3 runs 13 residues. CDR3 coding DNA: TGTGCCAGCAGCCCGCGAGGGGGGACGGAAAACACCTTC. It yields the protein CASSPRGGTENTF.

This chain connects TRBV10-3 to TRBJ2-3, with 7 bases fitting TRBD2. Germline values: CDR1 ENHRY, CDR2 SYGVKD. The CDR3 extends over 14 amino acids. The ends lost 6 bases at V and 1 base at J; junction bases unmatched: 4. CDR3 residues: CAISLTSGTDTQYF. The CDR3 nucleotides are TGTGCCATCAGCCTTACTAGCGGCACAGATACGCAGTATTTT.

The V call is TRBV7-6, the J call TRBJ2-3; D is ambiguous. The CDR3 is made up of 14 amino acids. Trimming pared 4 bases from V and 2 bases from J, leaving 10 bases between. Germline V CDR1 and CDR2: SGHVS, FNYEAQ. CDR3 protein: CASSSLPNTDTQYF. Here the CDR3 DNA reads TGTGCCAGCAGCTCACTACCCAACACAGATACGCAGTATTTT.

The chain uses TRBV7-9 and TRBJ1-2; D might be TRBD1 (6 bases). The CDR3 length is 15 residues. Germline V gene data show CDR1 as SEHNR and CDR2 as FQNEAQ (reference sequence). Trimming left V 5 bases short and J 6 bases short, with 19 bases between. CDR3 coding DNA: TGTGCCAGCAGCAGTGCGGGGGCTGGTTACGATGGCTACACCTTC. The encoded protein is CASSSAGAGYDGYTF.